The 26 T cell receptor beta chains below come from one sample, sequenced in a study of T cell repertoires in cytomegalovirus infection. Their target antigens are unknown. TCRdb redid the calling of the reads with MiXCR, one entry per CDR3 protein. Of about 480,000 distinct CDR3 sequences in the sample, about 33% were seen once. Sequencing used cultured PBMCs, obtained from culture after CMV antigen stimulation. Source of these receptors: a human donor in good health (CMV status not recorded). Some clones in this sample may be carry-over from other donors' samples.

The rearrangement links TRBV29-1 to TRBJ1-2, with D perhaps TRBD1 (5 bases). V was cut by 4 bases and J by 8 bases, with 11 bases left in between. Germline V CDR1 and CDR2: SQVTM, ANQGSEA. The CDR3 contains 11 residues. DNA for the CDR3: TGCAGCGTTGCAGGGCTGAGCGGCTACACCTTC. Encoded protein: CSVAGLSGYTF.

This clonotype was seen a few times. This chain links TRBV4-3 with TRBJ2-2, with TRBD1 as a possible D gene (5 bases). The CDR3 runs to 16 residues. V dropped 2 bases and J dropped 0 bases, with 10 bases sitting between them. Germline V gene lookup returns CDR1 LGHNA and CDR2 YSLEER. CDR3 nucleotides: TGCGCCAGCAGCCAATGGGGCGGACCGAACACCGGGGAGCTGTTTTTT. This sequence encodes CASSQWGGPNTGELFF.

The sample holds a few counts of this clonotype. The chain carries TRBV7-2 and TRBJ2-2, with 15 bases matching TRBD2. CDR1 is SGHTA and CDR2 is FQGNSA in the germline V gene. V dropped 5 bases and J dropped 10; count of bases not matched to a gene: 5. This CDR3 comprises 15 residues. CDR3 in DNA: TGTGCCAGCAGCCGGACTAGCGGGAGGGTGGCGGAGCTGTTTTTT. Its protein is CASSRTSGRVAELFF.

This clonotype was seen at least ten times. The chain combines TRBV7-2 with TRBJ2-7; D not certain. CDR3 size: 14 residues. With 5 bases removed from V and 0 bases from J, the gap between germline ends came to 11 bases. Per the germline V gene, CDR1 is SGHTA and CDR2 is FQGNSA. CDR3 DNA: TGTGCCAGCAGCACCGATCCTAGCTCCTACGAGCAGTACGTC. Protein product: CASSTDPSSYEQYV.

This clonotype occurred many times. The chain joins TRBV7-2 to TRBJ2-3, with D tentatively TRBD1 (6 bases). V lost 9 bases and J 4 bases, leaving 17 bases between the germline ends. This CDR3 contains 14 residues. Germline V lookup: CDR1 SGHTA, CDR2 FQGNSA. The DNA for the CDR3 is TGTGCCAGTCGACGGCAGGGGCAGTCAGATACGCAGTATTTT. It specifies CASRRQGQSDTQYF.

In this sample, this clonotype turned up a few times. The chain carries TRBV20-1 and TRBJ2-3, with D hard to call. CDR1 and CDR2 from the germline V gene are DFQATT and SNEGSKA (reference sequence). Trimming pared 6 bases from V and 0 bases from J, leaving 10 bases between. The CDR3 is 13 amino acids. CDR3 residues: CSASLPSTDTQYF. As DNA, the CDR3 is TGCAGTGCAAGTCTACCGAGCACAGATACGCAGTATTTT.

The J gene is TRBJ2-1, the V gene TRBV7-2; 10 positions agree with TRBD2. Germline V gene lookup returns CDR1 SGHTA and CDR2 FQGNSA. Trimming cost V 8 bases and J 8 bases; bases outside gene matches: 9. The CDR3 consists of 14 residues. The CDR3 loop is CASGTSGKLDEQFF. The CDR3, as DNA: TGTGCCAGCGGAACTAGCGGGAAACTCGATGAGCAGTTCTTC.

V gene TRBV10-3 combines with J gene TRBJ2-1; no definite D call. This CDR3 is built from 12 residues. Germline CDR1 reads ENHRY; CDR2 reads SYGVKD. The V end lost 6 bases, the J end lost 0 bases, and 3 bases lay between the germline ends. DNA of the CDR3: TGTGCCATCAGGGGCTCCTACAATGAGCAGTTCTTC. This encodes CAIRGSYNEQFF.

This clonotype has only a few counts. V usage is TRBV7-6 and J usage is TRBJ2-2; D unresolved. Trimming cost V 5 bases and J 0 bases, with 7 bases left between them. Germline values: CDR1 SGHVS, CDR2 FNYEAQ. There are 14 residues in the CDR3. CDR3 sequence reads: CASSPKTNTGELFF. DNA for the CDR3: TGTGCCAGCAGCCCCAAGACGAACACCGGGGAGCTGTTTTTT.

This chain joins TRBV7-2 and TRBJ2-1; the D gene could be TRBD1 or TRBD2 (5 bases each). Germline-derived CDR1 and CDR2 are SGHTA and FQGNSA. Trimming left V 4 bases short and J 6 bases short, with 16 bases between. The CDR3 is 15 residues long. This CDR3 is CASSSQGSRGNEQFF. The CDR3 DNA reads TGTGCCAGCAGCTCGCAGGGCTCTCGGGGCAATGAGCAGTTCTTC.

This clonotype turned up a few times. V and J are TRBV7-8 and TRBJ2-4, with TRBD1 as a possible D gene (6 bases). V lost 0 bases and J lost 5, with 17 bases in between. The CDR3 has 17 residues. Germline V gene data show CDR1 as SGHVS and CDR2 as FQNEAQ. In DNA form, the CDR3 reads TGTGCCAGCAGCTTAGCCATCGGCAGACAGGACCAAAACATTCAGTACTTC. The encoded protein is CASSLAIGRQDQNIQYF.

The chain employs TRBV12-3 or TRBV12-4 and TRBJ2-2, with 7 bases matching TRBD2. J was trimmed by 4 bases and V by 8 bases; bases with no gene match: 10. This CDR3 is built from 15 residues. This CDR3 is CASVSAGEITGELFF. In DNA form, the CDR3 reads TGTGCCAGCGTTTCGGCGGGAGAGATCACCGGGGAGCTGTTTTTT.

The chain employs TRBV6-5 and TRBJ2-3; maybe TRBD1 (6 bases). From germline, CDR1 is MNHEY and CDR2 SVGAGI. V was clipped by 6 bases and J by 3 bases, with 19 bases between them. The length of the CDR3 is 16 residues. CDR3 region: CASRPPRGSRTDTQYF. In DNA form, the CDR3 reads TGTGCCAGCAGACCCCCGAGGGGGTCCAGGACAGATACGCAGTATTTT.

This rearrangement joins TRBV12-3 or TRBV12-4 to TRBJ2-1, with TRBD2 identical over 15 bases. The CDR3 sequence is 15 residues long. The V gene end was trimmed by 6 bases and the J gene end by 9 bases; junction bases not matched to a gene: 6. The CDR3 spells CASSSRGLAGGEQFF. DNA for the CDR3: TGTGCCAGCAGCAGTAGGGGACTAGCGGGAGGTGAGCAGTTCTTC.

This clonotype has a count of ten or more. The rearrangement joins TRBV7-8 to TRBJ1-1; TRBD1 matches 8 bases. The J segment lost 3 bases and the V segment lost 3 bases, leaving 6 bases of the junction unmatched. The CDR3 runs to 15 residues. In germline, CDR1 is SGHVS, CDR2 FQNEAQ. The DNA of the CDR3 is TGTGCCAGCAGCTTCAGGGGGCGAGGTGACACTGAAGCTTTCTTT. Translating gives CASSFRGRGDTEAFF.

This clonotype was seen many times. The CDR3 here is CASSTKGPSGTEAFF. The CDR3 region has the DNA TGTGCCAGCAGCACAAAGGGACCGTCAGGCACTGAAGCTTTCTTT. V is TRBV7-2 and J is TRBJ1-1, with D perhaps matching TRBD1 (5 bases). Looked up from germline, CDR1 is SGHTA and CDR2 is FQGNSA. The CDR3 has 15 residues. V shed 5 bases and J shed 4 bases, with 17 bases lying between them.

This clonotype was seen a few times. The chain uses TRBV12-3 or TRBV12-4 and TRBJ2-1; TRBD2 agrees at 8 bases. V lost 5 bases to trimming and J lost 2 bases; unmatched junction nucleotides: 8. The CDR3 spans 16 residues. The CDR3 nucleotides read TGTGCCAGCAGTCACAATAAGCGGGAGCCCTACAATGAGCAGTTCTTC. This sequence encodes CASSHNKREPYNEQFF.

This chain uses TRBV14 with TRBJ1-1, with 7 bases aligning to TRBD1. The CDR3 totals 15 residues. The ends lost 7 bases at V and 1 base at J; junction bases unmatched: 9. Looked up from germline, CDR1 is SGHDN and CDR2 is FVKESK. The CDR3 bases are TGTGCCAGCAATGAACCGGGACAGTCGAACACTGAAGCTTTCTTT. Translating it yields CASNEPGQSNTEAFF.

In its sample, this clonotype was seen a few times. CDR3 DNA: TGTGCCAGCAGCGGGACCGGGACTCTTGCACAGCGCTACGGTGAGCAGTTCTTC. Residues: CASSGTGTLAQRYGEQFF. The V call is TRBV7-8, the J call TRBJ2-1, with D possibly being TRBD2 (6 bases). The CDR3 consists of 18 residues. Germline V gene lookup returns CDR1 SGHVS and CDR2 FQNEAQ. V was trimmed by 5 bases and J by 9 bases, leaving 29 bases between them.

This clonotype appeared a few times. CDR3 sequence (DNA): TGTGCCAGCAGCTTAGCCCACGGCACAACTAATGAAAAACTGTTTTTT. It codes for CASSLAHGTTNEKLFF. The chain recombines TRBV7-9 with TRBJ1-4; D is ambiguous. The CDR3 sequence is 16 residues long. The V gene's germline CDR1 is SEHNR and CDR2 FQNEAQ (reference sequence). Between the trimmed V and J ends, which lost 0 bases and 0 bases, there was a span of 8 bases.

This clonotype has more than one count but fewer than ten. The chain is built from TRBV5-1 and TRBJ2-2, with a tentative D call TRBD2 (5 bases). The CDR3 is 15 residues long. Trimming stripped 1 base from V and 4 bases from J, with 11 bases between. Germline V gives CDR1 SGHRS, CDR2 YFSETQ. CDR3 sequence: CASSLSLGLTGELFF. For the CDR3, the DNA is TGCGCCAGCAGCTTGAGCCTAGGACTCACCGGGGAGCTGTTTTTT.

The chain couples TRBV14 to TRBJ1-1; D not certain. CDR1 is SGHDN and CDR2 is FVKESK in the germline V gene. This CDR3 comprises 14 residues. V dropped 0 bases and J dropped 6 bases, with 11 bases sitting between them. Here the CDR3 reads CASSQDLGDAEAFF. The CDR3 DNA reads TGTGCCAGCAGCCAAGATTTGGGTGATGCTGAAGCTTTCTTT.

This clonotype occurred a few times. This rearrangement joins TRBV28 to TRBJ2-7; no firm D call. The CDR3 length is 15 residues. Germline CDR1 MDHEN, CDR2 SYDVKM. V lost 5 bases and J 3 bases, leaving 17 bases between the germline ends. The CDR3 nucleotides are TGTGCCAGCAGTACTGCCGACTCATCCAGCTACGAGCAGTACTTC. It is translated as CASSTADSSSYEQYF.

The gene calls are TRBV10-3 and TRBJ2-5; 7 bases match TRBD2. The V and J ends lost 0 bases and 1 base, in that order; junction bases with no gene match: 2. The germline V gene has CDR1 ENHRY and CDR2 SYGVKD. The CDR3 totals 15 residues. CDR3 DNA sequence: TGTGCCATCAGTGAGTCAACGGGAGGCCAAGAGACCCAGTACTTC. Protein sequence: CAISESTGGQETQYF.

The chain links TRBV6-2 or TRBV6-3 to TRBJ1-5, with 7 bases that match TRBD1. Germline V gene sequence: CDR1 MNHEY, CDR2 SVGEGT. V shed 8 bases and J 2 bases; nucleotides not matched to a gene: 0. This CDR3 is built from 12 residues. CDR3 protein: CASDRGNQPQHF. CDR3 coding DNA: TGTGCCAGCGACAGGGGCAATCAGCCCCAGCATTTT.

The chain carries TRBV6-6 and TRBJ1-5; D not certain. Germline V gene sequence: CDR1 MNHNY, CDR2 SVGAGI (reference sequence). This CDR3 contains 17 residues. Between the trimmed V and J ends, which lost 0 bases and 2 bases, there was a span of 14 bases. CDR3 residues: CASSYSSGMVGNQPQHF. The CDR3 bases are TGTGCCAGCAGTTACTCCTCCGGGATGGTTGGCAATCAGCCCCAGCATTTT.